Only a few counts were recorded for the clone carrying this TCR beta chain. The CDR3 runs to 12 residues. Germline lookup yields CDR1 SGHRS and CDR2 YFSETQ. With 5 bases removed from V and 3 bases from J, the gap between germline ends came to 9 bases. This entry comes from a study of blood T cell repertoires in COVID-19. Across the whole study: Italy, Spain and the United States were the sources of the convalescent and acute COVID-19 samples. PBMCs, B-cell-depleted T cells, or T cells were the source of the cDNA or gDNA that made up the material.

In the original processing: Using reference gene primer amplification, nucleated cell counts were estimated. The protocol was immunoSEQ multiplex PCR, while the TCRdb copy is restricted to in-frame clones and leaves out a portion. V, J and clone size derive from that table, while D and trimming were established from the DNA sequence. The sample has approximately 78,000 clones, 88% seen once. The chain is built from TRBV5-1 and TRBJ2-7; D gene uncertain. This clonotype was sampled from a man aged 45-65 years with acute or convalescent COVID-19. The sequencing sample was made of peripheral blood. The CDR3 here is CASRPNSYEQYF. For the CDR3, the DNA is TGCGCCAGCAGACCCAATAGCTACGAGCAGTACTTC.